This TCR beta chain was recovered during a study of blood T cell repertoires in COVID-19. As for the study in general: In each case, the material was cDNA or gDNA derived from T cells, B-cell-depleted T cells, or PBMCs.

After removal of 4 bases from V and 6 bases from J, the junction contained 8 bases not matched to a gene. This CDR3 comprises 15 residues. Germline CDR1 and CDR2: LGHNA and YSLEER. Methods used by the authors: Amplifying reference gene primers gave estimates of nucleated cell counts. Sequenced by immunoSEQ multiplex PCR; TCRdb stores in-frame clones only, minus some. Clone size and the V and J calls come from that table; the DNA yielded D and trimming. The sample contains fewer than 130,000 clones, approximately 68% of which appear only once. The sample consisted of peripheral blood. The receptor's source is a woman aged 55-69 years with acute or convalescent COVID-19. This chain connects TRBV4-3 to TRBJ2-1; 8 bases map to TRBD1. This CDR3 reads CASSRGATGVNEQFF. The DNA of the CDR3 is TGCGCCAGCAGCCGGGGAGCGACAGGGGTCAATGAGCAGTTCTTC.